The 5 T cell receptor beta chains given below trace back to one sample, sequenced in a study of cytomegalovirus exposure and HLA in healthy donors. Use of 60 Vbeta and 13 Jbeta primers characterized the PCR. Produced via immunoSEQ multiplex PCR; TCRdb's table is partial and in-frame only. The data hold about 170,000 clones, with around three quarters observed a single time. Material for sequencing was PBMCs. These receptor sequences come from a woman aged 45 to 65 in good health and CMV-seronegative.

Only one count was recorded for this clone. The chain joins TRBV2 to TRBJ2-2, with a tentative D call TRBD1 (5 bases). The V end lost 7 bases, the J end lost 1 base, and 16 bases lay between the germline ends. Germline assignment: CDR1 SNHLY and CDR2 FYNNEI. This CDR3 comprises 16 residues. The CDR3 nucleotides are TGTGCCAGCACTCTTATGACAGAGTTGAACACCGGGGAGCTGTTTTTT. This gives the protein CASTLMTELNTGELFF. Complete variable domain (other parts from reference TRBV2 and TRBJ2-2): EPEVTQTPSHQVTQMGQEVILRCVPISNHLYFYWYRQILGQKVEFLVSFYNNEISEKSEIFDDQFSVERPDGSNFTLKIRSTKLEDSAMYFCASTLMTELNTGELFFGEGSRLTVL.

The chain uses TRBV2 and TRBJ2-7, with 8 bases lining up with TRBD1. The CDR3 contains 14 residues. From germline, CDR1 is SNHLY and CDR2 FYNNEI. The junction had 7 bases not matched to a gene; V was cut back by 8 bases and J by 1 base. The CDR3 protein is CASEGTGLSYEQYF. DNA for the CDR3: TGTGCCAGCGAAGGGACAGGACTGTCCTACGAGCAGTACTTC. The full variable domain, completed using reference TRBV2 and TRBJ2-7, is EPEVTQTPSHQVTQMGQEVILRCVPISNHLYFYWYRQILGQKVEFLVSFYNNEISEKSEIFDDQFSVERPDGSNFTLKIRSTKLEDSAMYFCASEGTGLSYEQYFGPGTRLTVT.

The chain joins TRBV10-3 to TRBJ2-7; possible D gene TRBD2, 6 bases. The ends were cut back, 2 bases at V and 1 base at J, with 9 bases in the middle. Germline CDR1 and CDR2: ENHRY and SYGVKD. CDR3 size: 14 residues. The CDR3 DNA reads TGTGCCATCAGTGAGAGGGGAGGATCCTACGAGCAGTACTTC. Translating gives CAISERGGSYEQYF.

The chain carries TRBV9 and TRBJ2-7; TRBD2 might be the D (6 bases). The V and J ends lost 0 bases and 0 bases respectively, with 10 bases between them. The CDR3 runs to 15 residues. Germline CDR1 reads SGDLS; CDR2 reads YYNGEE. The CDR3 reads CASSVGGGNSYEQYF. DNA for the CDR3: TGTGCCAGCAGCGTAGGGGGCGGGAACTCCTACGAGCAGTACTTC.

The chain combines TRBV18 with TRBJ1-1; D unclear. This CDR3 is 13 amino acids long. Between the trimmed V and J ends, which lost 3 bases and 0 bases, there was a span of 5 bases. The germline gives CDR1 KGHSH, CDR2 LQKENI. CDR3 sequence: CASSPSMNTEAFF. The DNA for the CDR3 is TGTGCCAGCTCACCTAGTATGAACACTGAAGCTTTCTTT.